This is a list of T cell receptor beta chains from one sample in a study of identical twins. MiXCR, run by TCRdb on the 5' RACE reads, gives a single entry per CDR3 protein. This table has roughly 1,500,000 distinct CDR3 sequences, about 32% appearing once. The material sequenced was cord blood. The receptor set was obtained from a newborn girl in good health. CDR3s include the opening cysteine and the closing phenylalanine or tryptophan. Each record gives: clone size, J gene, V gene, D gene, CDR3 protein, CDR3 DNA. The D gene is left open where the match is weak. Part of the rows lack a size; the others show once, few, many or a class for expanded clones.

-	TRBJ2-3	TRBV6-1	-	CASRGGLKSRGDTDTQYF	TGTGCCAGCAGAGGAGGGCTAAAATCCAGAGGCGACACAGATACGCAGTATTTT
-	TRBJ2-1	TRBV20-1	-	CSAESARESAYEQFF	TGCAGTGCTGAGTCTGCTCGGGAGTCGGCCTATGAGCAGTTCTTC
few	TRBJ2-6	TRBV25-1	TRBD1	CASSEPPGQSGANVLTF	TGTGCCAGCAGTGAACCCCCGGGACAGTCTGGGGCCAACGTCCTGACTTTC
few	TRBJ2-1	TRBV28	-	CASIQENEQFF	TGTGCCAGCATTCAGGAGAATGAGCAGTTCTTC
-	TRBJ2-5	TRBV5-1	-	CASSTRGSRETQYF	TGCGCCAGCAGCACGAGAGGCAGTCGAGAGACCCAGTACTTC
-	TRBJ2-7	TRBV29-1	-	CSVVSVLPYEQYF	TGCAGCGTTGTGTCGGTGCTGCCTTACGAGCAGTACTTC
many	TRBJ2-5	TRBV7-2	TRBD2	CASSLDSSGKTQYF	TGTGCCAGCAGCTTAGATTCTAGCGGCAAGACCCAGTACTTC
few	TRBJ2-3	TRBV5-1	TRBD2	CASVLREPGRDTQYF	TGCGCCAGCGTGCTTCGGGAGCCCGGGAGGGATACGCAGTATTTT
-	TRBJ2-7	TRBV20-1	TRBD2	CSAPPGTKVYEQYF	TGCAGTGCGCCCCCCGGGACTAAAGTCTACGAGCAGTACTTC
-	TRBJ1-5	TRBV3-1	-	CASSQGQLGMPQHF	TGTGCCAGCAGCCAAGGACAGTTGGGAATGCCCCAGCATTTT
-	TRBJ2-5	TRBV6-7	TRBD2	CASSYYPGTSGVREQYF	TGTGCCAGCAGTTACTATCCCGGGACTAGCGGGGTGAGGGAGCAGTACTTC
-	TRBJ2-1	TRBV28	TRBD2	CASSFIASGGGNEQFF	TGTGCCAGCAGTTTTATAGCCTCCGGGGGGGGCAATGAGCAGTTCTTC
many	TRBJ2-7	TRBV18	-	CASSPGASYEQYF	TGTGCCAGCAGTCCCGGGGCCTCCTACGAGCAGTACTTC